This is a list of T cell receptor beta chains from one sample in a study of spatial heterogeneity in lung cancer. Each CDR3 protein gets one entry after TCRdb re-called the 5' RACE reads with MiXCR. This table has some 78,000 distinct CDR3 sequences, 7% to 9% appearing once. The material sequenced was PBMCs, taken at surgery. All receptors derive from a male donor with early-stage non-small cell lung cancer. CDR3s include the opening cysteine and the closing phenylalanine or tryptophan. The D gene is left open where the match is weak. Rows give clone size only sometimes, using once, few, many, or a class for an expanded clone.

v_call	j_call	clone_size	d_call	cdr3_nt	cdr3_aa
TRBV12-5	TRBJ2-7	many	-	TGTGCTAGTGGTTTGCGGACCGAGCAGTACTTC	CASGLRTEQYF
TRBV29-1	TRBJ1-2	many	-	TGCAGCGTTGAGGGAGGAGCGTCAATGGAAGGCTACACCTTC	CSVEGGASMEGYTF
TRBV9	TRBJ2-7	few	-	TGTGCCAGCAGCGTAGATCATCCCTCCTACGAGCAGTACTTC	CASSVDHPSYEQYF
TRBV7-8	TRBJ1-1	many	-	TGTGCCAGCAGCTTGTCGTCGGAAATTGGGACTGAAGCTTTCTTT	CASSLSSEIGTEAFF
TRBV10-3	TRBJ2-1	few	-	TGTGCCATCAGTGAGCCGGACGGCCAGCAGTTCTTC	CAISEPDGQQFF
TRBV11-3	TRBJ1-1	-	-	TGTGCCAGCAGCCCCGGACAGATGGGAACTGAAGCTTTCTTT	CASSPGQMGTEAFF
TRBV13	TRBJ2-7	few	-	TGTGCCAGCAGCACCTCGACGGATAGCTCCTACGAGCAGTACTTC	CASSTSTDSSYEQYF
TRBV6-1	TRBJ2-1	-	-	TGTGCCAGCAAGGCCTGGGACTTTTACAATGAGCAGTTCTTC	CASKAWDFYNEQFF
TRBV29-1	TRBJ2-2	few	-	TGCAGCGCTTTAGGGGGAGCGGCGGAGCTGTTTTTT	CSALGGAAELFF
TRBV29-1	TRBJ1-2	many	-	TGCAGCGTTGCGTTCTCTGGGCAGCGAGGCTACACCTTC	CSVAFSGQRGYTF
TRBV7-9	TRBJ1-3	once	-	TGTGCCAGCAGCCCCCCAATCAGACTCTCTACCTCTGGAAACACCATATATTTT	CASSPPIRLSTSGNTIYF
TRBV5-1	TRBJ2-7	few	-	TGCGCCAGCAGCTTGACTCAGGGCCTCTCCTACGAGCAGTACTTC	CASSLTQGLSYEQYF
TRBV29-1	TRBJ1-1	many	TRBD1	TGCAGCGTCGCCGGACAGGGGCAAGCTTTCTTT	CSVAGQGQAFF
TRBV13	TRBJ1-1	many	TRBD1	TGTGCCAGCAGCCCGGACAGGGGGAACACTGAAGCTTTCTTT	CASSPDRGNTEAFF
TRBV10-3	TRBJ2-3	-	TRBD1	TGTGCCATCAGTGAGTCTGGGACAGGGGGCCTCTCAGATACGCAGTATTTT	CAISESGTGGLSDTQYF
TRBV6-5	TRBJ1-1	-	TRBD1	TGTGCCAGTACAGGGGTGGGCACTGAAGCTTTCTTT	CASTGVGTEAFF
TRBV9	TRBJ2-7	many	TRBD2	TGTGCCAGCAGCGTAGGAGCGGGAGCCGGGTACGGCGAGCAGTACTTC	CASSVGAGAGYGEQYF
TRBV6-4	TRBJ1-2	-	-	TGTGCCAGCAGTCCAGGGACGGCGGACACTTACTATGGCTACACCTTC	CASSPGTADTYYGYTF
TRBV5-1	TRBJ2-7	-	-	TGCGCCAGCAGCTTGGACGTAGCGGCCCCCTACGAGCAGTACTTC	CASSLDVAAPYEQYF
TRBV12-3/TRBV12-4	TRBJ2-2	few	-	TGTGCCAGCAGTTTCTACCGAAGCACCGGGGAGCTGTTTTTT	CASSFYRSTGELFF
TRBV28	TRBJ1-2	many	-	TGTGCCAGCGGGACCGGGGGACGGAGGGGCTACACCTTC	CASGTGGRRGYTF
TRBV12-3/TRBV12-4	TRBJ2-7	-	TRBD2	TGTGCCAGCAAGTCCCGGGACTACTCCTACGAGCAGTACTTC	CASKSRDYSYEQYF
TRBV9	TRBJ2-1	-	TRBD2	TGTGCCAGCAGTGGACTAGCGGGAAACAATGAGCAGTTCTTC	CASSGLAGNNEQFF
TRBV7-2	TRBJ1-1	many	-	TGTGCCAGCAGCCACCCCAACAGGGCTTCAGAAGCTTTCTTT	CASSHPNRASEAFF
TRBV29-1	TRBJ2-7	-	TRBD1	TGCAGCGTTCTCACAGGGGGCACTTACGAGCAGTACTTC	CSVLTGGTYEQYF
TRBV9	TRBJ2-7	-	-	TGTGCCAGCAGCGTAGCAATAGTCGGTACCTACGAGCAGTACTTC	CASSVAIVGTYEQYF
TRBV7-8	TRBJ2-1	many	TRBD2	TGTGCCAGCAGCCTGAGCGGGAACAACAATGAGCAGTTCTTC	CASSLSGNNNEQFF